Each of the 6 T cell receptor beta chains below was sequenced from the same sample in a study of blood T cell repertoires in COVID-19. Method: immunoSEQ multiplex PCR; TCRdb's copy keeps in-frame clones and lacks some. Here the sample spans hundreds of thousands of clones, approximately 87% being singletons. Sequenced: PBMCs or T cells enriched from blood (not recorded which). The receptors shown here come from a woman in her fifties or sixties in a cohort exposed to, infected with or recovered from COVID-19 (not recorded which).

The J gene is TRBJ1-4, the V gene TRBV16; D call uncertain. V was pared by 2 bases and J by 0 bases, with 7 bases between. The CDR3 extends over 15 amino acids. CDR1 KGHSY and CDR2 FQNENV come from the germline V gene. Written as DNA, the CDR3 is TGTGCCAGCAGCCAAACGAGGTCAACTAATGAAAAACTGTTTTTT. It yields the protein CASSQTRSTNEKLFF.

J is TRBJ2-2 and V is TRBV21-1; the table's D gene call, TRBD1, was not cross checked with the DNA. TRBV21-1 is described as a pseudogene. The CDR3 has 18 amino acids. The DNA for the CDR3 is TGTGCCAGCAGTACTCCTCAATTCCGGGACAGGGCAAGAAGGGAGCTGTTTTTT. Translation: CASSTPQFRDRARRELFF.

Written as DNA, the CDR3 is TGTGCCAGCAGCGTTAGTAACACTGAAGCTTTCTTT. Translated, it gives CASSVSNTEAFF. This chain uses TRBV9 with TRBJ1-1; the D is unclear. This CDR3 contains 12 residues. The V end lost 2 bases, the J end lost 2 bases, and 4 bases lay between the germline ends. CDR1 SGDLS and CDR2 YYNGEE come from the germline V gene.

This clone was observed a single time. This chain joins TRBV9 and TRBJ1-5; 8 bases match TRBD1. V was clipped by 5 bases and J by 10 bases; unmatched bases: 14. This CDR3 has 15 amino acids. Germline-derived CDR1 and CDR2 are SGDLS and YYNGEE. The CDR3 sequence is CASSLAGTGVDPQHF. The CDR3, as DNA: TGTGCCAGCAGTCTAGCCGGGACAGGTGTAGATCCCCAGCATTTT.

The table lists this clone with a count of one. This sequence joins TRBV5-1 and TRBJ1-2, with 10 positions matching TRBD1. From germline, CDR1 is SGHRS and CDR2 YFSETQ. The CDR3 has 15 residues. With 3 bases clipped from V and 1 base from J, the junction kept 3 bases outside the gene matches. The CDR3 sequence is CASSWGTGDNYGYTF. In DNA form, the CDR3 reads TGCGCCAGCAGCTGGGGGACAGGGGATAACTATGGCTACACCTTC.

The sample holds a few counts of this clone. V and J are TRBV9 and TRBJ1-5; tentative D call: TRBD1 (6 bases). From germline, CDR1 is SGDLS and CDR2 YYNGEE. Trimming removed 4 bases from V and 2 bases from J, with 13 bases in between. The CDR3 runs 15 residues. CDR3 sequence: CASSRGGLGNQPQHF. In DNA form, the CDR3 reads TGTGCCAGCAGCCGGGGGGGCTTAGGCAATCAGCCCCAGCATTTT.